Listed here is a single T cell receptor (beta chain). This clonotype was detected a few times. No cognate antigen has been identified for it. The record has no base qualities; no much larger clone is one base away. These data are taken from a study of T cell repertoires in cytomegalovirus infection (dated by TCRdb to the late 2010s). Some background on the complete study: Donor HLA type was relevant to the analysis, as public TCR beta signatures indicated carriage of CMV infection together with the matching HLA type.

The reads were generated on an Illumina HiSeq 1500. TCRdb cleaned the public reads at Q25 with fastp, built clones with MiXCR and kept in-frame beta chains. Identical CDR3 proteins give one entry, which carries the most common genes and DNA. This sample comprises hundreds of thousands of distinct CDR3 sequences, 15% to 20% of them detected only once. The top ten clonotypes cover around 12% of the sample. Study-level results and caveats: The ex vivo response was dominated by HLA-C-restricted CMV-specific TCR beta clonotypes, which also provided the single most frequent clonotype in two of eight donors. Cumulative frequency of public TCR beta family members discriminated carriers of CMV infection plus the relevant HLA type in this cohort and an independent approximately 340-donor cohort.

Sequencing was performed on PBMCs. The sequence came from a human donor in good health (CMV status not recorded). Some clones in this sample may be carry-over from other donors' samples.

The CDR3 in this case is CASSLWGQGANYGYTF. At the DNA level, the sequence is TGTGCCAGCAGTTTATGGGGACAGGGGGCTAACTATGGCTACACCTTC. The V and J segments used are TRBV28 and TRBJ1-2, with TRBD1 matching 11 junction bases. Including cysteine and phenylalanine, the CDR3 has 16 amino acids. Just the 48-base CDR3 DNA is kept, in frame starting at base 1. Ends trimmed: V by 0 bases, J by 0 bases; bases unmatched to a gene: 0. The germline V gene specifies MDHEN as CDR1 and SYDVKM as CDR2.